The present TCR beta chain was sequenced within a study of response to subunit inactivated influenza vaccine. This clonotype was detected a few times. TCRdb re-analysed the RT-PCR reads in MiXCR, keeping a single row per CDR3 protein. The sample lists approximately 480,000 distinct CDR3 sequences; about a tenth were seen once. This CDR3 region has 16 residues. V was trimmed by 0 bases and J by 0 bases, leaving 10 bases between them. The V gene's germline CDR1 is SGHRS and CDR2 YFSETQ. The source material was PBMCs from blood, sampled roughly 47 days after vaccination. This receptor was taken from a man over 45 who received an inactivated influenza vaccine. This sequence joins TRBV5-1 and TRBJ2-1, with TRBD2 as a possible D gene (5 bases). CDR3 nucleotides: TGCGCCAGCAGCTTGGGTCAAACTAGCTCCTACAATGAGCAGTTCTTC. It specifies CASSLGQTSSYNEQFF.